The 26 T cell receptor beta chains in this list originate from one sample, sequenced in a study of T cell repertoires in cytomegalovirus infection. What these receptors recognize is not known. TCRdb re-analysed the reads in MiXCR, keeping a single row per CDR3 protein. The repertoire includes fewer than 1,000,000 distinct CDR3 sequences, roughly a third of them detected once, and around 15% sits in the top ten. The sample in question was cultured CD8+ T cells from PBMCs, obtained from culture after CMV antigen stimulation. The receptors were gathered from a human donor in good health (CMV status not recorded). Some clones in this sample may be carry-over from other donors' samples.

This clonotype has a handful of counts. The chain has TRBV27 and TRBJ2-1, with D perhaps TRBD1 or TRBD2 (5 bases each). Trimming took 5 bases from V and 13 from J, leaving 12 bases between them. The CDR3 length is 11 residues. The germline CDR1 and CDR2 sequences are MNHEY and SMNVEV (reference sequence). The CDR3 bases are TGTGCCAGCAGTCATGTGGGACGTCAGTTCTTC. Residues: CASSHVGRQFF.

This clonotype was seen just once. A clone one base away is much larger, so this may be a read error. The chain employs TRBV7-6 and TRBJ2-1, with D unclear. This CDR3 is built from 16 residues. Trimming stripped 3 bases from V and 10 bases from J, with 22 bases between. Looked up from germline, CDR1 is SGHVS and CDR2 is FNYEAQ. The CDR3 sequence: CASSLMGRIKPLEQFF. CDR3 coding DNA: TGTGCCAGCAGCTTGATGGGCAGGATCAAGCCCTTGGAGCAGTTCTTC.

CDR3 in amino acids: CASSLTAQFTEAFF. The CDR3 nucleotides read TGTGCCAGCAGTTTGACCGCTCAGTTCACTGAAGCTTTCTTT. The V gene is TRBV6-2 or TRBV6-3, the J gene TRBJ1-1; D remains ambiguous. Germline V CDR1 and CDR2: MNHEY, SVGEGT. V lost 4 bases and J 4 bases, leaving 13 bases between the germline ends. The CDR3 totals 14 residues.

The chain links TRBV2 to TRBJ2-5; 7 positions agree with TRBD1. The CDR3 covers 15 residues. The germline V gene encodes CDR1 SNHLY and CDR2 FYNNEI. The J segment lost 5 bases and the V segment lost 6 bases, leaving 12 bases of the junction unmatched. The CDR3 spells CASSTPRRTGETQYF. Here the CDR3 DNA reads TGTGCCAGCAGCACTCCTCGTAGGACAGGCGAGACCCAGTACTTC.

This chain connects TRBV12-3 or TRBV12-4 to TRBJ2-3; 8 bases are shared with TRBD1. The CDR3 is 15 amino acids. V shed 5 bases and J 10 bases; nucleotides not matched to a gene: 14. CDR3 residues: CASSRRQGLVSAQYF. DNA for the CDR3: TGTGCCAGCAGTCGACGACAGGGGCTGGTATCGGCGCAGTATTTT.

This clonotype was counted only a few times. The chain joins TRBV7-8 to TRBJ2-5; 9 nucleotides agree with TRBD1. The CDR3 has 15 residues. The V gene's germline CDR1 is SGHVS and CDR2 FQNEAQ. V shed 5 bases, J shed 5 bases, and the junction held 9 bases outside the gene matches. For the CDR3, the DNA is TGTGCCAGCAGCCCTGAGGGACAGGGTTTTGAGACCCAGTACTTC. Translated, it gives CASSPEGQGFETQYF. Using reference TRBV7-8 and TRBJ2-5 for the parts outside the CDR3, the full variable domain is GAGVSQSPRYKVAKRGQDVALRCDPISGHVSLFWYQQALGQGPEFLTYFQNEAQLDKSGLPSDRFFAERPEGSVSTLKIQRTQQEDSAVYLCASSPEGQGFETQYFGPGTRLLVL.

The chain employs TRBV6-1 and TRBJ1-2; the match to TRBD1 covers 7 bases. Germline V CDR1 and CDR2: MNHNS, SASEGT. J was trimmed by 3 bases and V by 4 bases; bases with no gene match: 5. This CDR3 contains 14 residues. For the CDR3, the DNA is TGTGCCAGCAGTGGATACAGGGGAGACTATGGCTACACCTTC. Translation gives CASSGYRGDYGYTF.

This clonotype appeared a few times. This chain links TRBV24-1 with TRBJ2-2; TRBD1 matches 8 bases. CDR3 size: 15 residues. The V segment lost 5 bases and the J segment 7 bases; nucleotides outside the gene matches: 8. Germline V gene data show CDR1 as KGHDR and CDR2 as SFDVKD. CDR3 in amino acids: CATSAGQGTVGELFF. CDR3 nucleotides: TGTGCCACCAGTGCTGGACAGGGTACAGTCGGGGAGCTGTTTTTT.

For the CDR3, the DNA is TGTGCCAGCAGCTTTAGCGAAGCCGGGGCCAACGTCCTGACTTTC. Translating gives CASSFSEAGANVLTF. The V gene is TRBV7-2, the J gene TRBJ2-6; possibly TRBD2 for D (5 bases). The length of the CDR3 is 15 residues. V was trimmed by 3 bases and J by 4 bases, leaving 10 bases between them. The germline V gene has CDR1 SGHTA and CDR2 FQGNSA.

This clonotype appeared a few times. V is TRBV28 and J is TRBJ2-7; 9 bases line up with TRBD2. The CDR3 runs 14 residues. CDR1 MDHEN and CDR2 SYDVKM come from the germline V gene. The V and J ends lost 6 bases and 4 bases, in that order; junction bases with no gene match: 7. CDR3 region: CASSERGARYEQYV. DNA for the CDR3: TGTGCCAGCAGCGAGCGGGGGGCCAGGTACGAGCAGTACGTC.

A note on this clonotype: Just one base apart from a much larger clone, this may be a read error. The V gene is TRBV13, the J gene TRBJ2-7; D remains ambiguous. Per germline, CDR1 PRHDT and CDR2 FYEKMQ (reference sequence). The CDR3 covers 11 residues. The V gene lost 7 bases and the J gene lost 0 bases, with 4 bases spanning the gap. In DNA, the CDR3 is TGTGCCAGCAAAGACTCCTACGAGCAGTACTTC. The encoded protein is CASKDSYEQYF.

The V gene is TRBV19, the J gene TRBJ1-1; a possible D gene is TRBD1 (5 bases). Per germline, CDR1 LNHDA and CDR2 SQIVND (reference sequence). V was trimmed by 8 bases and J by 0 bases, leaving 13 bases between them. This CDR3 region has 14 residues. The chain's CDR3 is CASSGDGMNTEAFF. The CDR3 DNA reads TGTGCCAGTTCTGGGGACGGCATGAACACTGAAGCTTTCTTT.

A few counts support this clonotype. V is TRBV6-1 and J is TRBJ2-2; D tentatively fits TRBD1 or TRBD2 (6 bases each). The CDR3 sequence is 15 residues long. V was pared by 3 bases and J by 8 bases, with 16 bases between. The germline CDR1 and CDR2 sequences are MNHNS and SASEGT. In DNA form, the CDR3 reads TGTGCCAGCAGTGAGAGACGGGGGCTAGCTGGGGAGCTGTTTTTT. Translating it yields CASSERRGLAGELFF.

The V and J genes are TRBV6-2 or TRBV6-3 and TRBJ2-7, with D perhaps matching TRBD2 (5 bases). V lost 0 bases to trimming and J lost 4 bases, with 19 bases between them. The CDR3 is 17 amino acids. Germline CDR1 is MNHEY and CDR2 is SVGEGT. CDR3 bases: TGTGCCAGCAGTTACTCGAACGGGGTCTTTTCCCTTTACGAGCAGTACGTC. Amino acid sequence: CASSYSNGVFSLYEQYV.

The V and J genes are TRBV5-1 and TRBJ1-2, with D possibly being TRBD1 (5 bases). V was clipped by 9 bases and J by 0 bases, with 24 bases between them. The CDR3 covers 17 residues. Germline V gene sequence: CDR1 SGHRS, CDR2 YFSETQ. The CDR3 DNA reads TGCGCCAACAGTCGCGGAGAGTGGGGGGGAGCTAACTATGGCTACACCTTC. Translating gives CANSRGEWGGANYGYTF.

Remarks on this clonotype: The junction does not match germline at one end; this may be a read error. The chain couples TRBV6-6 to TRBJ2-5; 8 nucleotides match TRBD1. There are 16 residues in the CDR3. Germline CDR1 is MNHNY and CDR2 is SVGAGI (reference sequence). CDR3 in amino acids: CVSSYSWTGTQETQYF. For the CDR3, the DNA is TGTGTCAGCAGTTACTCTTGGACAGGGACTCAAGAGACCCAGTACTTC.

This clonotype has more than one count but fewer than ten. The V and J genes are TRBV20-1 and TRBJ1-5; D remains unclear. The CDR3 sequence is 16 residues long. Trimming removed 3 bases at V and 0 bases at J, with 15 bases between. The V gene's germline CDR1 is DFQATT and CDR2 SNEGSKA (reference sequence). The CDR3 region has the DNA TGCAGTGCTAGTGAGATTCGGCAGAATAGCAATCAGCCCCAGCATTTT. Its translation is CSASEIRQNSNQPQHF.

The chain joins TRBV19 to TRBJ2-5; D might be TRBD2 (6 bases). The CDR3 extends over 16 amino acids. Trimming shortened V by 5 bases and J by 4 bases, and 20 bases separated the two germline ends. The germline V gene has CDR1 LNHDA and CDR2 SQIVND (reference sequence). This chain's CDR3 is CASSAAGTDYRETQYF. The CDR3 bases are TGTGCCAGTAGTGCGGCCGGGACGGACTACCGAGAGACCCAGTACTTC.

This clonotype has only a few counts. The V gene is TRBV27, the J gene TRBJ2-2, with 11 bases identical to TRBD2. Per the germline V gene, CDR1 is MNHEY and CDR2 is SMNVEV (reference sequence). CDR3 length: 14 amino acids. V was pared by 11 bases and J by 3 bases, with 5 bases of the junction left unmatched. CDR3 DNA sequence: TGTGCCTCTCAACTAGCGGGGGACACCGGGGAGCTGTTTTTT. It is translated as CASQLAGDTGELFF.

The J gene is TRBJ2-2, the V gene TRBV6-6; D may match TRBD1 or TRBD2 (6 bases each). The CDR3 spans 14 residues. Germline CDR1 and CDR2: MNHNY and SVGAGI (reference sequence). V lost 7 bases to trimming and J lost 7 bases, with 16 bases between them. The CDR3 region is CASIPRGVGGELFF. The CDR3 coding sequence is TGTGCCAGCATCCCTAGGGGGGTCGGCGGGGAGCTGTTTTTT.

The chain recombines TRBV29-1 with TRBJ1-2, with TRBD1 matching over 9 bases. Germline CDR1 is SQVTM and CDR2 is ANQGSEA. This CDR3 spans 13 amino acids. J lost 6 bases, V lost 4 bases, and 6 bases had no gene match. CDR3 sequence: CSVVSDRGDGYTF. The DNA of the CDR3 is TGCAGCGTTGTTTCGGACAGGGGAGATGGCTACACCTTC.

The chain carries TRBV3-1 and TRBJ2-7; 7 positions agree with TRBD1. The CDR3 covers 15 residues. CDR1 and CDR2 from the germline V gene are LGHDT and YNNKEL (reference sequence). The J segment lost 3 bases and the V segment lost 0 bases, leaving 5 bases of the junction unmatched. CDR3 in amino acids: CASSQDRGSYYEQYF. Written as DNA, the CDR3 is TGTGCCAGCAGCCAAGACAGGGGGAGTTACTACGAGCAGTACTTC.

On this clonotype itself: A read error may be the cause here, since a much bigger clone is one base away. J is TRBJ1-2 and V is TRBV7-6; no clear D. Trimming pared 5 bases from V and 5 bases from J, leaving 12 bases between. CDR3 length: 13 residues. CDR1 is SGHVS and CDR2 is FNYEAQ in the germline V gene. CDR3 coding DNA: TGTGCCAGCAGCACTTCAGATGGTTATGGCTACACCTTC. It encodes CASSTSDGYGYTF.

This clonotype was detected only a few times. This chain connects TRBV6-2 or TRBV6-3 to TRBJ2-1, with 9 bases identical to TRBD1. Germline CDR1 reads MNHEY; CDR2 reads SVGEGT. V was clipped by 6 bases and J by 9 bases; unmatched bases: 18. The length of the CDR3 is 17 residues. This chain's CDR3 is CASSPRDRVLLGSEQFF. The DNA for the CDR3 is TGTGCCAGCAGCCCCCGGGACAGGGTGTTGTTGGGCAGTGAGCAGTTCTTC.

This clonotype came up a few times. The chain employs TRBV15 and TRBJ1-1; no firm D call. The V gene's germline CDR1 is LNHNV and CDR2 YYDKDF (reference sequence). This CDR3 comprises 12 residues. V lost 6 bases and J 1 base, leaving 6 bases between the germline ends. CDR3 sequence reads: CATRRSNTEAFF. The CDR3 DNA is TGTGCCACCAGGAGATCGAACACTGAAGCTTTCTTT.

This clonotype was observed a few times. This chain connects TRBV6-1 to TRBJ2-3; D might be TRBD2 (6 bases). Germline V gene lookup returns CDR1 MNHNS and CDR2 SASEGT. Deletions cut 0 bases from V and 0 bases from J, with 13 bases between. The CDR3 has 17 amino acids. This CDR3 is CASSEAPYGGSTDTQYF. In DNA, the CDR3 is TGTGCCAGCAGTGAAGCCCCCTACGGGGGTAGCACAGATACGCAGTATTTT.